The T cell receptor beta chain described here comes from a study of technical replicates of blood from a few donors. Trimming pared 4 bases from V and 2 bases from J, leaving 16 bases between. This CDR3 is built from 15 residues. Germline loops: CDR1 SQVTM, CDR2 ANQGSEA. Profiled with immunoSEQ multiplex PCR; TCRdb holds only in-frame clones, not every one. The profile shows some 12,000 clones, about 94% of them singletons. The V call is TRBV29-1, the J call TRBJ2-3; weak D call: TRBD1 (6 bases). The sample consisted of PBMCs. The TCR comes from a human donor in good health. The CDR3 spells CSVVRPGVITDTQYF. CDR3 nucleotide sequence: TGCAGCGTTGTTCGGCCAGGGGTCATCACAGATACGCAGTATTTT.